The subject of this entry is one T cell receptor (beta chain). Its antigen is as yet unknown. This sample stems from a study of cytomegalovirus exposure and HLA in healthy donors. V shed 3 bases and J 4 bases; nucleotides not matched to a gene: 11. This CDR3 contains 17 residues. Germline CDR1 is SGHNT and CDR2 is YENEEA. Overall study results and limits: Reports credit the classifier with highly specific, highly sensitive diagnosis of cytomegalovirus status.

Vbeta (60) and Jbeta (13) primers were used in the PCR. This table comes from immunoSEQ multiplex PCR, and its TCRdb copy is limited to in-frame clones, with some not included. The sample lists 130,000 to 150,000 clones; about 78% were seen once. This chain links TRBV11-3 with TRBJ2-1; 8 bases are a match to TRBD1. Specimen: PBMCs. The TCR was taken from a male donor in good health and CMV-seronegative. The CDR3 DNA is TGTGCCAGCAGCTTGGAGACAGGGGTGGTAGGATACAATGAGCAGTTCTTC. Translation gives CASSLETGVVGYNEQFF. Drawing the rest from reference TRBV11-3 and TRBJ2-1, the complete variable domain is EAGVVQSPRYKIIEKKQPVAFWCNPISGHNTLYWYLQNLGQGPELLIRYENEEAVDDSQLPKDRFSAERLKGVDSTLKIQPAELGDSAVYLCASSLETGVVGYNEQFFGPGTRLTVL.